These 16 T cell receptor beta chains were all obtained from the same sample, sequenced in a study of post-analysis software for immune sequencing data. Findings of the study overall: The study found TRBV5-6, TRBV5-1 and TRBV20-1 among about five TRBV segments more frequent in patients than controls.

Their cognate antigens are unknown. Incorporated into the TCR beta cDNA libraries were unique molecular identifiers, which served to reduce PCR and sequencing biases. One entry per CDR3 protein, called by TCRdb with MiXCR from the PCR reads. This table holds 750,000 to 950,000 distinct CDR3 sequences, approximately 57% found once. Sequencing was performed on blood. These receptor sequences come from a girl between 5 and 17 years old with multiple sclerosis.

This clonotype came up a few times. The chain carries TRBV20-1 and TRBJ2-5; 11 bases are a match to TRBD2. The V gene end was trimmed by 6 bases and the J gene end by 2 bases; junction bases not matched to a gene: 8. In germline, CDR1 is DFQATT, CDR2 SNEGSKA (reference sequence). The CDR3 runs 15 residues. CDR3: CSAAKGLAEQETQYF. CDR3 sequence (DNA): TGCAGTGCCGCAAAGGGACTAGCGGAACAAGAGACCCAGTACTTC.

The genes are TRBV7-3 and TRBJ2-5; no reliable D call. CDR1 and CDR2 (germline): SGHTA, FQGTGA. CDR3 length equals 16 residues. The V end was cut by 2 bases, the J end by 5 bases, with 18 bases between. This chain's CDR3 is CASSLGPRPNRETQYF. The DNA for the CDR3 is TGTGCCAGCAGCTTAGGGCCCCGTCCCAATCGGGAGACCCAGTACTTC.

As for this clonotype: The junction differs from germline at one of its ends, possibly a read error. The chain joins TRBV7-9 to TRBJ2-2; 12 nucleotides agree with TRBD2. The CDR3 spans 16 residues. Germline loops: CDR1 SEHNR, CDR2 FQNEAQ (reference sequence). CDR3 sequence: CASSLAGGMNTGELFF. Here the CDR3 DNA reads TGTGCCAGCAGCCTAGCGGGAGGGATGAACACCGGGGAGCTGTTTTTT.

This clonotype was seen more than once but under ten times. The chain combines TRBV3-1 with TRBJ2-5, with 10 bases that match TRBD2. The CDR3 is made up of 15 amino acids. The germline V gene encodes CDR1 LGHDT and CDR2 YNNKEL (reference sequence). The V gene end was trimmed by 1 base and the J gene end by 5 bases; junction bases not matched to a gene: 4. Here the CDR3 DNA reads TGTGCCAGCAGCCAAGTCAGCGGGAGGGAGGAGACCCAGTACTTC. Translated, it gives CASSQVSGREETQYF.

This clonotype was seen more than once but under ten times. CDR3 DNA: TGCGGGGGGACCGAGGACAGGCGGAATTCACCCCTCCACTTT. Protein: CGGTEDRRNSPLHF. The rearrangement links TRBV20-1 to TRBJ1-6, with 7 bases matching TRBD1. Germline V CDR1 and CDR2: DFQATT, SNEGSKA (reference sequence). The CDR3 runs 14 residues.

V and J are TRBV4-1 and TRBJ2-7; D is unclear. Germline V gene lookup returns CDR1 MGHRA and CDR2 YSYEKL. V lost 8 bases and J 3 bases, leaving 11 bases between the germline ends. The CDR3 loop spans 12 amino acids. The CDR3 sequence: CASPKPIYEQYF. The CDR3 nucleotides are TGCGCCAGCCCCAAACCCATCTACGAGCAGTACTTC.

The CDR3, as DNA: TGCGCCAGCAGCTTAGGACAGGGAGTGGCGGCGTGGGAGCAGTACTTC. Protein sequence: CASSLGQGVAAWEQYF. The chain recombines TRBV5-1 with TRBJ2-7, with 8 bases aligning to TRBD1. Per the germline V gene, CDR1 is SGHRS and CDR2 is YFSETQ. This CDR3 has 16 amino acids. The V gene end was trimmed by 2 bases and the J gene end by 7 bases; junction bases not matched to a gene: 14.

V is TRBV7-2 and J is TRBJ2-6; D gene ambiguous. V was cut by 4 bases and J by 4 bases, with 11 bases left in between. Germline V CDR1 and CDR2: SGHTA, FQGNSA. The CDR3 contains 15 residues. The CDR3 DNA reads TGTGCCAGCAGCTGGTCTCTAAGCGGGGCCAACGTCCTGACTTTC. This sequence encodes CASSWSLSGANVLTF.

The chain carries TRBV29-1 and TRBJ2-3, with D perhaps TRBD1 (5 bases). The CDR3 spans 14 residues. CDR1 and CDR2 from the germline V gene are SQVTM and ANQGSEA. Trimming removed 1 base from V and 0 bases from J, with 8 bases in between. Here the CDR3 DNA reads TGCAGCGTTGAAGGGACAAGGAGCACAGATACGCAGTATTTT. This codes for CSVEGTRSTDTQYF.

V and J are TRBV7-2 and TRBJ1-2; 8 bases match TRBD1. With 1 base clipped from V and 8 bases from J, the junction kept 9 bases outside the gene matches. Looked up from germline, CDR1 is SGHTA and CDR2 is FQGNSA. The CDR3 runs to 15 residues. CDR3 residues: CASSLEVGQGRGYTF. The CDR3 DNA reads TGTGCCAGCAGCTTAGAGGTTGGACAGGGACGGGGCTACACCTTC.

This clonotype is a singleton in its sample. The CDR3 sequence is CASSLSSRGTDTQYF. DNA of the CDR3: TGTGCCAGCAGCTTATCTAGTCGGGGAACAGATACGCAGTATTTT. This chain joins TRBV7-9 and TRBJ2-3; the D gene is possibly TRBD2 (5 bases). V lost 2 bases to trimming and J lost 3 bases, with 12 bases between them. The CDR3 is made up of 15 amino acids. The V gene's germline CDR1 is SEHNR and CDR2 FQNEAQ (reference sequence).

This clonotype was counted a few times. CDR3 protein: CSVRGSSSYNSPLHF. The CDR3 bases are TGCAGCGTCAGGGGCTCCAGCTCCTATAATTCACCCCTCCACTTT. The V call is TRBV20-1, the J call TRBJ1-6; a possible D gene is TRBD1 (6 bases). The CDR3 sequence is 15 residues long. Germline loops: CDR1 DFQATT, CDR2 SNEGSKA (reference sequence).

The V call is TRBV20-1, the J call TRBJ2-1; D is perhaps TRBD2 (6 bases). Germline CDR1 and CDR2: DFQATT and SNEGSKA (reference sequence). V lost 6 bases and J 9 bases, leaving 27 bases between the germline ends. CDR3 length: 16 residues. The chain's CDR3 is CSATIPGLGSLGEQFF. The CDR3 nucleotides are TGCAGTGCGACCATACCGGGACTCGGGAGTCTTGGTGAGCAGTTCTTC.

The chain joins TRBV4-1 to TRBJ2-5; D call uncertain. Trimming removed 3 bases at V and 4 bases at J, with 9 bases between. Germline assignment: CDR1 MGHRA and CDR2 YSYEKL. The CDR3 has 13 amino acids. This chain's CDR3 is CASSQTNLETQYF. CDR3 in DNA: TGCGCCAGCAGCCAGACGAACCTAGAGACCCAGTACTTC.

This clonotype was seen only a few times. The chain uses TRBV20-1 and TRBJ2-7, with TRBD2 matching over 8 bases. Looked up from germline, CDR1 is DFQATT and CDR2 is SNEGSKA (reference sequence). Unmatched junction bases numbered 4, after V lost 2 bases and J lost 7 bases. The CDR3 has 12 amino acids. The CDR3 is CSARFLAGEQYF. The CDR3 bases are TGCAGTGCTAGATTCTTAGCGGGAGAGCAGTACTTC.

This chain connects TRBV12-3 or TRBV12-4 to TRBJ2-7; no firm D call. This CDR3 has 13 residues. V was clipped by 3 bases and J by 3 bases, with 9 bases between them. The CDR3 loop reads CASSLEHHYEQYF. The CDR3 coding sequence is TGTGCCAGCAGTTTGGAACACCACTACGAGCAGTACTTC.